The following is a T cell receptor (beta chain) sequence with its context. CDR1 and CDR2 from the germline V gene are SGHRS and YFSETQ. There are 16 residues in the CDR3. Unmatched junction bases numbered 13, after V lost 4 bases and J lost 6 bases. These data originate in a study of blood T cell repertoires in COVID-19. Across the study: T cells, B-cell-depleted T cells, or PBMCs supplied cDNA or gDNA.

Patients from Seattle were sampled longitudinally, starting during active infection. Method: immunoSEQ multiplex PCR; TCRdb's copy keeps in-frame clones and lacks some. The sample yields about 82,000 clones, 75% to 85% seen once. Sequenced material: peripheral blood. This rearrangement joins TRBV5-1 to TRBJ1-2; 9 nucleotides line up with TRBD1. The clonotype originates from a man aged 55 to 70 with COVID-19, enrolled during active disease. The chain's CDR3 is CASSTPLTGGEDGYTF. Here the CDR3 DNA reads TGCGCCAGCAGCACGCCCCTGACAGGGGGAGAGGATGGCTACACCTTC.